The 18 T cell receptor beta chains presented below share a single source sample, sequenced in a study of blood T cells in healthy people across ages. A second roughly 7 to 12 cycle PCR used barcoded and J-beta primers. From the 5' RACE reads, TCRdb called clonotypes with MiXCR, one entry per CDR3 protein. The data hold almost 1 million distinct CDR3 sequences, with approximately 50% observed a single time. The sample consisted of blood. All receptors come from a woman aged 55 to 70 in good health.

The sample holds a few counts of this clonotype. The V and J genes are TRBV7-2 and TRBJ2-5, with a tentative D call TRBD1 (5 bases). CDR1 is SGHTA, CDR2 FQGNSA, per germline. V lost 1 base to trimming and J lost 5 bases, with 14 bases between them. The CDR3 has 15 residues. CDR3 coding DNA: TGTGCCAGCAGCTTAGATGGCAGGGATTGGGAGACCCAGTACTTC. It codes for CASSLDGRDWETQYF.

The V call is TRBV28, the J call TRBJ1-2; no definite D call. V lost 3 bases and J 5 bases, leaving 7 bases between the germline ends. Germline V CDR1 and CDR2: MDHEN, SYDVKM. The CDR3 contains 12 residues. CDR3 protein: CASSLWQYGYTF. In nucleotides, the CDR3 is TGTGCCAGCAGTTTGTGGCAATATGGCTACACCTTC.

The chain carries TRBV7-2 and TRBJ2-7; 11 nucleotides line up with TRBD1. Germline V gives CDR1 SGHTA, CDR2 FQGNSA. The CDR3 is 16 residues long. The J segment lost 3 bases and the V segment lost 0 bases, leaving 4 bases of the junction unmatched. This CDR3 reads CASSLADRGPFYEQYF. In nucleotides, the CDR3 is TGTGCCAGCAGCTTAGCGGACAGGGGGCCATTCTACGAGCAGTACTTC.

In its sample, this clonotype was seen once. The V call is TRBV6-1, the J call TRBJ2-7; TRBD1 matches 10 bases. V trimming: 7 bases; J trimming: 7 bases; junction bases outside the gene matches: 13. Germline values: CDR1 MNHNS, CDR2 SASEGT. The CDR3 has 15 residues. CDR3 in amino acids: CASINGLTGGLEQYF. CDR3 sequence (DNA): TGTGCCAGCATCAACGGCCTGACAGGGGGCTTGGAGCAGTACTTC.

The chain links TRBV6-2 or TRBV6-3 to TRBJ2-7; D might be TRBD1 or TRBD2, each matching 5 bases. The CDR3 sequence is 15 residues long. Germline values: CDR1 MNHEY, CDR2 SVGEGT. With 7 bases removed from V and 0 bases from J, the gap between germline ends came to 16 bases. CDR3 protein: CASTPQRTSSYEQYF. The CDR3 region has the DNA TGTGCCAGCACCCCGCAGCGGACAAGCTCCTACGAGCAGTACTTC.

J is TRBJ2-5 and V is TRBV20-1; the D gene is possibly TRBD1 (6 bases). This CDR3 is built from 12 residues. V gave up 3 bases and J gave up 4 bases, with 9 bases separating them. Germline CDR1 reads DFQATT; CDR2 reads SNEGSKA (reference sequence). CDR3 coding DNA: TGCAGTGCTAGTACAGGGAGAGAGACCCAGTACTTC. Encoded protein: CSASTGRETQYF.

The sample holds a few counts of this clonotype. The J gene is TRBJ2-7, the V gene TRBV4-1, with 10 bases lining up with TRBD2. Germline CDR1 is MGHRA and CDR2 is YSYEKL. After removal of 1 base from V and 0 bases from J, the junction contained 3 bases not matched to a gene. The CDR3 has 16 amino acids. This chain's CDR3 is CASSQGGLAVSYEQYF. CDR3 bases: TGCGCCAGCAGCCAAGGAGGACTAGCGGTCTCCTACGAGCAGTACTTC.

CDR3 bases: TGTGCCAGCATTCAGGGTTTGCATCAGCCCCAGCATTTT. Encoded protein: CASIQGLHQPQHF. This rearrangement joins TRBV6-6 to TRBJ1-5; tentative D call: TRBD1 (5 bases). CDR3 length: 13 amino acids. V lost 7 bases and J 5 bases, leaving 12 bases between the germline ends. The germline gives CDR1 MNHNY, CDR2 SVGAGI (reference sequence).

A few counts support this clonotype. The genes are TRBV12-3 or TRBV12-4 and TRBJ2-5; D remains ambiguous. V lost 3 bases, J lost 2 bases, and 16 bases lay in between. The CDR3 has 16 residues. CDR3 protein: CASSFGTLVGQETQYF. The CDR3 bases are TGTGCCAGCAGTTTCGGTACCCTAGTAGGGCAAGAGACCCAGTACTTC.

This clonotype was recorded a few times. The CDR3 region is CAIRKANYEQYF. CDR3 sequence (DNA): TGTGCCATCAGGAAAGCAAACTACGAGCAGTACTTC. The genes are TRBV10-3 and TRBJ2-7; D is unresolved. CDR3 length: 12 residues. V was pared by 6 bases and J by 3 bases, with 9 bases between. Germline-derived CDR1 and CDR2 are ENHRY and SYGVKD.

V usage is TRBV11-2 and J usage is TRBJ2-1; TRBD2 agrees at 12 bases. This CDR3 has 16 residues. Germline CDR1 reads SGHAT; CDR2 reads FQNNGV. The V and J ends lost 5 bases and 9 bases, in that order; junction bases with no gene match: 11. CDR3 nucleotide sequence: TGTGCCAGCAGCCCTTGGACTAGCGGGAAATTCAGTGAGCAGTTCTTC. Translating it yields CASSPWTSGKFSEQFF.

CDR3: CASSLYYAGANVLTF. The CDR3 nucleotides are TGTGCCAGCAGCCTCTATTATGCTGGGGCCAACGTCCTGACTTTC. The chain links TRBV5-6 to TRBJ2-6; no definite D call. Trimming shortened V by 4 bases and J by 2 bases, and 10 bases separated the two germline ends. The CDR3 contains 15 residues. Germline V gene sequence: CDR1 SGHDT, CDR2 YYEEEE.

This clonotype occurred many times. The chain is built from TRBV5-1 and TRBJ2-5, with TRBD1 matching 8 bases. The V and J ends lost 3 bases and 4 bases, in that order; junction bases with no gene match: 5. Germline lookup yields CDR1 SGHRS and CDR2 YFSETQ. The CDR3 loop spans 14 amino acids. CDR3 in amino acids: CASSSGQGRETQYF. The DNA for the CDR3 is TGCGCCAGCAGCTCCGGACAGGGACGAGAGACCCAGTACTTC. The complete variable domain, with remaining parts taken from reference TRBV5-1 and TRBJ2-5, reads KAGVTQTPRYLIKTRGQQVTLSCSPISGHRSVSWYQQTPGQGLQFLFEYFSETQRNKGNFPGRFSGRQFSNSRSEMNVSTLELGDSALYLCASSSGQGRETQYFGPGTRLLVL.

This sequence joins TRBV11-2 and TRBJ2-7; D gene unclear. The V and J ends lost 0 bases and 6 bases respectively, with 15 bases between them. Germline assignment: CDR1 SGHAT and CDR2 FQNNGV. The CDR3 spans 15 residues. CDR3 bases: TGTGCCAGCAGCTTAGATCTACCCCGTTTGGGCGAGCAGTACTTC. Its translation is CASSLDLPRLGEQYF.

The chain recombines TRBV18 with TRBJ2-7, with 12 bases aligning to TRBD2. V was pared by 6 bases and J by 0 bases, with 6 bases of the junction left unmatched. The V gene's germline CDR1 is KGHSH and CDR2 LQKENI. This CDR3 region has 16 residues. This CDR3 is CASSRGLAGPSYEQYF. CDR3 DNA: TGTGCCAGCTCCCGAGGACTAGCGGGACCCTCCTACGAGCAGTACTTC.

This clonotype was observed a few times. V gene TRBV7-6 combines with J gene TRBJ2-3; 8 positions agree with TRBD2. Trimming took 5 bases from V and 6 from J; bases not matched to a gene: 16. CDR1 and CDR2 from the germline V gene are SGHVS and FNYEAQ. This CDR3 spans 17 amino acids. The CDR3 here is CASSRWPTSEVEDTQYF. DNA for the CDR3: TGTGCCAGCAGCCGGTGGCCGACTAGCGAGGTGGAGGATACGCAGTATTTT.

The rearrangement links TRBV28 to TRBJ2-7, with 11 bases lining up with TRBD2. The CDR3 spans 18 residues. Germline V lookup: CDR1 MDHEN, CDR2 SYDVKM. V trimming: 2 bases; J trimming: 2 bases; junction bases outside the gene matches: 11. In DNA, the CDR3 is TGTGCCAGCAGTTTACCCATTCTAGCGGGAGGCCCCACCTACGAGCAGTACTTC. Translated, it gives CASSLPILAGGPTYEQYF.

This clonotype was observed a few times. Compared with germline, one end of the junction differs, possibly owing to a read error. The rearrangement links TRBV4-1 to TRBJ2-5; D is unresolved. From germline, CDR1 is MGHRA and CDR2 YSYEKL. This CDR3 has 13 amino acids. The CDR3 here is CATSRVAMETQYF. The CDR3 DNA follows: TGCGCCACCAGCCGGGTAGCTATGGAGACCCAGTACTTC.